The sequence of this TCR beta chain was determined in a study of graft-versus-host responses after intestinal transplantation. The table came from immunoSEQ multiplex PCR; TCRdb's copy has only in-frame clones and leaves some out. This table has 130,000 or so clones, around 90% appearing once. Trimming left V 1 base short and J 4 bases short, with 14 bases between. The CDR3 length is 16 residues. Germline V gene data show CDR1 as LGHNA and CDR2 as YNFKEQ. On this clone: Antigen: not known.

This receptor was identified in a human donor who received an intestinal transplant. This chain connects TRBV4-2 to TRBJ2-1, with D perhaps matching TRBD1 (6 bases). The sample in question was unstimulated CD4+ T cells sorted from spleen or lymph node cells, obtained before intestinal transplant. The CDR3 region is CASSQVRGLQYNEQFF. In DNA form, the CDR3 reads TGTGCCAGCAGCCAAGTCAGGGGTCTCCAATACAATGAGCAGTTCTTC.